A single T cell receptor (beta chain) is shown here with its context. Its antigen is not known. These data originate in a study of T cell repertoires and HLA-DP antigens. On the study more broadly: Transduced HeLa cells presented HLA-DP to CD4+ T cells.

The trim removed 5 bases at V and 9 bases at J, leaving 13 bases unmatched. Germline CDR1 reads SGHVS; CDR2 reads FNYEAQ. The CDR3 totals 14 residues. This table comes from immunoSEQ multiplex PCR, and its TCRdb copy is limited to in-frame clones, with some not included. This table has approximately 110,000 clones, 85% to 95% appearing once. Untouched CD4+ T cells were bead-isolated from PBMC at approximately 98% purity. General observations from the study: Previously undetected clones averaged around 39% and 49% against the two alleles respectively.

This sequence originates from a young woman in good health and CMV-seronegative. The chain employs TRBV7-6 and TRBJ2-7, with 7 bases identical to TRBD2. The sequenced sample was CD4+ T cells from PBMCs. The CDR3 region has the DNA TGTGCCAGCAGCCCGACCGGGACTAAGTCAGGGCAGTACTTC. Translation: CASSPTGTKSGQYF.